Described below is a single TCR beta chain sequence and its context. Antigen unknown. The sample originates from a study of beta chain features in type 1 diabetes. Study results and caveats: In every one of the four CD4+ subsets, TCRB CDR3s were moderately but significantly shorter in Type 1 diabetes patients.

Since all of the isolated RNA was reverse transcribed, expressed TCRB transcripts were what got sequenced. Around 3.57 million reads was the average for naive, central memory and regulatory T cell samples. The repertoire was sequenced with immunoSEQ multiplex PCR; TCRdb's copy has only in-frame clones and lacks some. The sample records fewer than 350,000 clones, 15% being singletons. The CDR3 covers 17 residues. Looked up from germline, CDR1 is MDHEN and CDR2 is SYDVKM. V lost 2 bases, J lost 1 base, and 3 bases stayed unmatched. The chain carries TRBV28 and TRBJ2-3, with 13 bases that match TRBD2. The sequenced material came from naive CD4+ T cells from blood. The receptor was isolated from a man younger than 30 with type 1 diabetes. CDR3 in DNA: TGTGCCAGCAGTTTACCTGGACTAGCGGGGGGCACAGATACGCAGTATTTT. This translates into CASSLPGLAGGTDTQYF.